This T cell receptor beta chain comes out of a study of control samples from healthy donors and cancer patients. The CDR3 runs to 14 residues. Between the trimmed V and J ends, which lost 4 bases and 4 bases, there was a span of 10 bases. CDR1 is LGHDT and CDR2 is YNNKEL in the germline V gene (reference sequence). This table comes from immunoSEQ multiplex PCR, and its TCRdb copy is limited to in-frame clones, with some not included. This sample yields approximately 100,000 clones, of which about 86% are seen a single time; roughly 13% belongs to the top ten. Sequencing was performed on blood. The source of this sequence is a man under 40 in good health. The rearrangement uses TRBV3-1 (or the pseudogene TRBV3-2) and TRBJ2-2, with D maybe TRBD1 (5 bases). CDR3 amino acids: CASSRREITGELFF. The CDR3 nucleotides are TGTGCCAGCAGCCGCAGGGAAATCACCGGGGAGCTGTTTTTT.